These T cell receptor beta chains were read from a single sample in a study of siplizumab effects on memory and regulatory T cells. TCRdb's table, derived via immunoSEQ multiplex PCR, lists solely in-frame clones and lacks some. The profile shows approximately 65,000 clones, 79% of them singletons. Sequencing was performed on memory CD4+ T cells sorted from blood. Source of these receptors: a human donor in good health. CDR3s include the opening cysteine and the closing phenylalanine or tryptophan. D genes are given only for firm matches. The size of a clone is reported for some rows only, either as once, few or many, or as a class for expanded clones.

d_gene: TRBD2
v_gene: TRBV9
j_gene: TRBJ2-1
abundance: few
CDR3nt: TGTGCCAGCAGCGTAGTAGGACTAGCGGGATACAATGAGCAGTTCTTC
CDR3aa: CASSVVGLAGYNEQFF

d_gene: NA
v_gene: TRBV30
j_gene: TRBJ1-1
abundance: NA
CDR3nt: TGTGCCTGGAGTACCGTCCGGGGGAAGGACGCTGAGACGGAAGCTTTCTTT
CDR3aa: CAWSTVRGKDAETEAFF

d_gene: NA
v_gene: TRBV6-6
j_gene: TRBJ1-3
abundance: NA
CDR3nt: TGTGCCAGCAGTTACTCTCCAGGAGGAAACACCATATATTTT
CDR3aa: CASSYSPGGNTIYF

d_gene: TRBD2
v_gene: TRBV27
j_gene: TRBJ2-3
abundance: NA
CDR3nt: TGTGCCAGCAGTTTATCCCGTACTAGCGGGGGGGCTTCTAGAAACACAGATACGCAGTATTTT
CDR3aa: CASSLSRTSGGASRNTDTQYF

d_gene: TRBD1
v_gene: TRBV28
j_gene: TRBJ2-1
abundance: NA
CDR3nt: TGTGCCAGCAGTCCTTATCCGACAGGGTTCGTAAACAATGAGCAGTTCTTC
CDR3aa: CASSPYPTGFVNNEQFF

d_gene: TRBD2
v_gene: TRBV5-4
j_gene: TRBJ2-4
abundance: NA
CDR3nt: TGTGCCAGCAGCCTGGGGGGGGACTTAGCCAAAAACATTCAGTACTTC
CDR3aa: CASSLGGDLAKNIQYF

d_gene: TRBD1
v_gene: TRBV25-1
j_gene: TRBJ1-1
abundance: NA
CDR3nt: TGTGCCAGCAGTGAACCCACGGACAGGGGGAACACTGAAGCTTTCTTT
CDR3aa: CASSEPTDRGNTEAFF

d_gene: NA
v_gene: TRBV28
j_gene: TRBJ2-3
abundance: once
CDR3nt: TGTGCCAGCAGTTTGTGGCAGGGCTACACAGATACGCAGTATTTT
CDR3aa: CASSLWQGYTDTQYF

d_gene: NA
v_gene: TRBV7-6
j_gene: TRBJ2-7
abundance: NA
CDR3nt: TGTGCCAGCAGCTTAGGGCCTGACGAGCAGTACTTC
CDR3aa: CASSLGPDEQYF

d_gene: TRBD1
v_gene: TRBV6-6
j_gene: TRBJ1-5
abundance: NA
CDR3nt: TGTGCCAGCAGTACCCTTGGCAGGGGGCGATATCAGCCCCAGCATTTT
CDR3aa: CASSTLGRGRYQPQHF

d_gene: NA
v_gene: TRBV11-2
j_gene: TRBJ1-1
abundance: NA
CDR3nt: TGTGCCAGCAGCACCGCTACTGTCGGGGGAGCTTTCTTT
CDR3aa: CASSTATVGGAFF

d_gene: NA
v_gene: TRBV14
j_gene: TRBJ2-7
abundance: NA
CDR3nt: TGTGCCAGCAGCCCCCAGGGAATCTCCTACGAGCAGTACTTC
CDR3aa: CASSPQGISYEQYF

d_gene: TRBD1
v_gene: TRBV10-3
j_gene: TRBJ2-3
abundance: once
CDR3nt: TGTGCCATCAGTGAGTCACAGGGGGTGGGAAAGGGCAGCACAGATACGCAGTATTTT
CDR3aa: CAISESQGVGKGSTDTQYF

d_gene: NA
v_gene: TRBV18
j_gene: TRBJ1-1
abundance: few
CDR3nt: TGTGCCAGCTCACCTCCCCGGGGGGAGAACACTGAAGCTTTCTTT
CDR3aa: CASSPPRGENTEAFF

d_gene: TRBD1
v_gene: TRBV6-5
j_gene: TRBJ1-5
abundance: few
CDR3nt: TGTGCCAGCCGACAGGGAAATCAGCCCCAGCATTTT
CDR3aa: CASRQGNQPQHF

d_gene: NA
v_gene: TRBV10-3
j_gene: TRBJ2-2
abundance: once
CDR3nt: TGTGCCATCAGAGGACCCAACACCGGGGAGCTGTTTTTT
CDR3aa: CAIRGPNTGELFF

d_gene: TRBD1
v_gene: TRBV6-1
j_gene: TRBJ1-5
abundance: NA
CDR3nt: TGTGCCAGCAGCCTCCCGGGACAGCAGTATCAGCCCCAGCATTTT
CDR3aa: CASSLPGQQYQPQHF

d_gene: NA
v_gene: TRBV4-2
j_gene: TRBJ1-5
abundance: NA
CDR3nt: TGTGCCAGCAGTACAGGGCAGTCGAATCAGCCCCAGCATTTT
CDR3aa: CASSTGQSNQPQHF

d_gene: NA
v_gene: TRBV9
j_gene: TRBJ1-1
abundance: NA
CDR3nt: TGTGCCAGCAGCGCTCGACACGGAGCTGACACTGAAGCTTTCTTT
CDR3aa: CASSARHGADTEAFF

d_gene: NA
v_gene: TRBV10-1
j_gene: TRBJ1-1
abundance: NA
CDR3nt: TGCGCCAGCAGTGAGGGACGGACGGTCGCTTTCTTT
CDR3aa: CASSEGRTVAFF

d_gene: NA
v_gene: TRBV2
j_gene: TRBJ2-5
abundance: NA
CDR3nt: TGTGCCAGCAGTGATGACCGACGGGAGACCCAGTACTTC
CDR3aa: CASSDDRRETQYF

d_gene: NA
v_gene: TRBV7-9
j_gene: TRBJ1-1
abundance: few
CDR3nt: TGTGCCAGCAGCTTAGCTCGGGGGTGGAACACTGAAGCTTTCTTT
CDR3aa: CASSLARGWNTEAFF

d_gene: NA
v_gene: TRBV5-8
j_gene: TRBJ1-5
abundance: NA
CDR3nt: TGTGCCAGCAGCTTGAATGGTCAGCCCCAGCATTTT
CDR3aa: CASSLNGQPQHF

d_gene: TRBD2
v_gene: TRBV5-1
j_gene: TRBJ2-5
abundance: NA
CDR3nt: TGCGCCAGCAGCTCGAGCGGGGGGTTAGAGACCCAGTACTTC
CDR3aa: CASSSSGGLETQYF

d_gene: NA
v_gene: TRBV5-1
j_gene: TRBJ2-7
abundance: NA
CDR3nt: TGCGCCAGCAGCTTGGCCGGTGGTCGTGGCTCCTACGAGCAGTACTTC
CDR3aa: CASSLAGGRGSYEQYF

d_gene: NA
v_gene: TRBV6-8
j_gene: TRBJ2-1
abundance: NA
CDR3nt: TGTGCCAGCAGTGCCTGGTCCTACAATGAGCAGTTCTTC
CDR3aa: CASSAWSYNEQFF

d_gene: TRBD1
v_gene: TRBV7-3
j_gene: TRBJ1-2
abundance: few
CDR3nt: TGTGCCAGCAGCTCGGACAGGAGCTATGGCTACACCTTC
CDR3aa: CASSSDRSYGYTF

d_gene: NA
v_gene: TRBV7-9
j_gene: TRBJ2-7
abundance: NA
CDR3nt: TGTGCCAGCAGCTCCCTCACCGGGACCACCTCCTACGAGCAGTACTTC
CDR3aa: CASSSLTGTTSYEQYF

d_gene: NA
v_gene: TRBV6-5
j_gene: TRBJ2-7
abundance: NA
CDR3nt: TGTGCCAGCAGTTACTCACCCTCGCGCCGCGAGCAGTACTTC
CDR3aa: CASSYSPSRREQYF

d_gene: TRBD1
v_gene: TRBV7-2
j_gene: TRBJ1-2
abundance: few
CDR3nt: TGTGCCAGCAGCTTACATGCTACCTCAGGGGGCAACTATGGCTACACCTTC
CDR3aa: CASSLHATSGGNYGYTF

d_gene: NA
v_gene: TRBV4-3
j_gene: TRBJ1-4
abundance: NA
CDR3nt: TGCGCCAGCAGCCTTCTGGGGACAAAAAATGAAAAACTGTTTTTT
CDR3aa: CASSLLGTKNEKLFF

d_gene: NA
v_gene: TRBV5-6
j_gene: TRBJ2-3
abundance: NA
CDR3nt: TGTGCCAGCAGCCGGAGATCCGTCCGGCAGGCAGATACGCAGTATTTT
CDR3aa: CASSRRSVRQADTQYF

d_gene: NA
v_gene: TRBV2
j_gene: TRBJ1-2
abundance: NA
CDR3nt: TGTGCCAGCAAGGACCACGGCAGGGCCGGCTACACCTTC
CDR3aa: CASKDHGRAGYTF

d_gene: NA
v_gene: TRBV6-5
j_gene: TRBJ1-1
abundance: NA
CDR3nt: TGTGCCAGCGGGACGGCCTCTCGGGCTTTCTTT
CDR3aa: CASGTASRAFF

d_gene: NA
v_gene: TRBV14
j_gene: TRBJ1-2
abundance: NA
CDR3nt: TGTGCCAGCAGCCAAGATAAATTCACACCACTATATGGCTACACCTTC
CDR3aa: CASSQDKFTPLYGYTF

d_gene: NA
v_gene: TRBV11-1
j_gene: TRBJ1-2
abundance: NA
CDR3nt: TGTGCCAGCAGCTTTCGGGGGGGCTACACCTTC
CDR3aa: CASSFRGGYTF

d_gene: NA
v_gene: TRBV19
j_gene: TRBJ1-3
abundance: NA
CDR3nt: TGTGCCAGTAGTATAGGTCTCGGCGGGGGTTCTTCTGGAAACACCATATATTTT
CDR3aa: CASSIGLGGGSSGNTIYF

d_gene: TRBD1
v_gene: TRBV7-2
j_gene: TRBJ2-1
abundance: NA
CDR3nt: TGTGCCAGCAGCTTATTTGGCGAGGGGGCTAGCTACAATGAGCAGTTCTTC
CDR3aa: CASSLFGEGASYNEQFF

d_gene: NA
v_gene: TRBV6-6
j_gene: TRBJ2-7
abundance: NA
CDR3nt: TGTGCCAGCAGTTACTCTGGGGGGAGCTCCTACGAGCAGTACTTC
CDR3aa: CASSYSGGSSYEQYF

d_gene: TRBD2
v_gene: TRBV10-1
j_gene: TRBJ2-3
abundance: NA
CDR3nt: TGCGCCAGCAGCCCCAGACTAGCGGGGGAAGATACGCAGTATTTT
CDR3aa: CASSPRLAGEDTQYF

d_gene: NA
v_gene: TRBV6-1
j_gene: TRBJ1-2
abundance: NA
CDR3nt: TGTGCCAGCAGTGAATCAGCCCCGGGCGCTAACTATGGCTACACCTTC
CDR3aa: CASSESAPGANYGYTF

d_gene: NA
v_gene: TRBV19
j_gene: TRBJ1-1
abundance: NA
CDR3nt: TGTGCCAGTAGTGGACAGACCTACACTGAAGCTTTCTTT
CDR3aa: CASSGQTYTEAFF

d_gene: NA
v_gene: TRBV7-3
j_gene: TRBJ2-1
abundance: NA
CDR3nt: TGTGCCAGCAGCGCCAGAAGTTCTATAGAGCAGTTCTTC
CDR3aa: CASSARSSIEQFF

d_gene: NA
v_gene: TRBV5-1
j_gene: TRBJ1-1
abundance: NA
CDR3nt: TGCGCCAGCAGCTTTAACTCCCTGAACACTGAAGCTTTCTTT
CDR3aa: CASSFNSLNTEAFF

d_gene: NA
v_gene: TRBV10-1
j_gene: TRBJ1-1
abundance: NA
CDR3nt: TGCGCCAGCAGGCAGCAGGCCAACACTGAAGCTTTCTTT
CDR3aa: CASRQQANTEAFF

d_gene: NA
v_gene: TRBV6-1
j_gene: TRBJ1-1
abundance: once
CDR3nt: TGTGCCAGCAGTGTTGGTCGGCTTGAAGCTTTCTTT
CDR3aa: CASSVGRLEAFF

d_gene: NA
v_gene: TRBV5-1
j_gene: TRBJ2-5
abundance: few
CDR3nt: TGCGCCAGCAGCTTGGAGGGAGACAGAGAAGAGACCCAGTACTTC
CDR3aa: CASSLEGDREETQYF

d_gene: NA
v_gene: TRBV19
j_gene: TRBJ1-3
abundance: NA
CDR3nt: TGTGCCAGTAGCCCCAGGGCCTTCGACCTCTCGGGAAACACCATATATTTT
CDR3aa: CASSPRAFDLSGNTIYF

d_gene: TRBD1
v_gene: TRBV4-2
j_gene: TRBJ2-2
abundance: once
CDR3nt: TGTGCCAGCAGCCACCCTGGACAGGGTATAATCCGGGAGCTGTTTTTT
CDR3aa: CASSHPGQGIIRELFF

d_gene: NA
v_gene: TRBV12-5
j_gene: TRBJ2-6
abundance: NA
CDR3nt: TGTGCTAGTGGTCCTAACCTTGGGAACAGACTGCTCTCTGGGGCCAACGTCCTGACTTTC
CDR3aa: CASGPNLGNRLLSGANVLTF

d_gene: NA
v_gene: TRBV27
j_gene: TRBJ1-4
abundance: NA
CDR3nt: TGTGCCAGCAGTGACACCCCTCCGGGGGAAAAACTGTTTTTT
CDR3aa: CASSDTPPGEKLFF

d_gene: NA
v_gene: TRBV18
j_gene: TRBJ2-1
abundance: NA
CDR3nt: TGTGCCAGCTCACCCGGCGGGTTTACCTACAATGAGCAGTTCTTC
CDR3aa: CASSPGGFTYNEQFF

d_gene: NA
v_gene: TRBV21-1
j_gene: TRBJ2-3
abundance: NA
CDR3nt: TGTGCCAGCCACGAGCGGGGGCGCACAGATACGCAGTATTTT
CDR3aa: CASHERGRTDTQYF

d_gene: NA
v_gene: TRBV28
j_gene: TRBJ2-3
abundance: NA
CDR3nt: TGTGCCAGCAGTTCCCCAGGATTGTTGGGCACAGATACGCAGTATTTT
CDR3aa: CASSSPGLLGTDTQYF

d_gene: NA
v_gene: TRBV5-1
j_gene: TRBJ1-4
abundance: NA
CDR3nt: TGCGCCAGCAGCTTGTTCGGGGACGGGCGGAACGAAAAACTGTTTTTT
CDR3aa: CASSLFGDGRNEKLFF

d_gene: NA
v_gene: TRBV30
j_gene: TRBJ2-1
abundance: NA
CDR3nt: TGTGCCTGGAATATGGGGGCCTACAATGAGCAGTTCTTC
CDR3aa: CAWNMGAYNEQFF

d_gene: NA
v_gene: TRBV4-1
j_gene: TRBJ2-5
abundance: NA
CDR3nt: TGCGCCAGCAGCCCTCAGTGGCAGGGCAAAGAGACCCAGTACTTC
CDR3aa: CASSPQWQGKETQYF

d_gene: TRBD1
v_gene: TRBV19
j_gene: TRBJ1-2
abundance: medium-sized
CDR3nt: TGTGCCAGTACAGGGGGCCACTATGGCTACACCTTC
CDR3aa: CASTGGHYGYTF

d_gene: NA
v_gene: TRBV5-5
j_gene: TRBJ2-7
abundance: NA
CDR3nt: TGTGCCAGCAGCTTGACAGGGAGCTCCTACGAGCAGTACTTC
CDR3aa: CASSLTGSSYEQYF